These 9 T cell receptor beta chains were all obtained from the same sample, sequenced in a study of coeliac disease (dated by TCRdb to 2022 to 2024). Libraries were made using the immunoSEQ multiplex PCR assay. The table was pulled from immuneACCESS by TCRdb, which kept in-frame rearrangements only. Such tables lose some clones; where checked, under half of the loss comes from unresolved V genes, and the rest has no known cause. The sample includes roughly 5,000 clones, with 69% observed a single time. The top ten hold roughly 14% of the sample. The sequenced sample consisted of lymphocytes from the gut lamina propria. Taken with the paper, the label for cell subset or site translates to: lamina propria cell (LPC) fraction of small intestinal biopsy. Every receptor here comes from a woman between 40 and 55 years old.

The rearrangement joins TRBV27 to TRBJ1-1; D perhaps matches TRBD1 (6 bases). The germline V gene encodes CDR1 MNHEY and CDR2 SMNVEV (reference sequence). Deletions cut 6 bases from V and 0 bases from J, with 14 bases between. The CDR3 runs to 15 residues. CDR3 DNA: TGTGCCAGCAGACCCGCGGACAGCCTGAACACTGAAGCTTTCTTT. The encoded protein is CASRPADSLNTEAFF.

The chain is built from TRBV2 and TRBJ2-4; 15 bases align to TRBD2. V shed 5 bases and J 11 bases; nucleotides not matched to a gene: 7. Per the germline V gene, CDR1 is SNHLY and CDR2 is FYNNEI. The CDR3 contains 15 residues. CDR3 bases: TGTGCCAGCAGTCGGACTAGCGGGAGGGTCGTGGTTCAGTACTTC. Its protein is CASSRTSGRVVVQYF.

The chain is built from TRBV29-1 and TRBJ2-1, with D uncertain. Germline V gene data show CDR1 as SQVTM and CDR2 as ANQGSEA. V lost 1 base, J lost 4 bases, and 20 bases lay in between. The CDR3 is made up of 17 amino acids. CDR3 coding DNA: TGCAGCGTTGAAGCCCCAACCTACACCGACGGGTACAATGAGCAGTTCTTC. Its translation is CSVEAPTYTDGYNEQFF.

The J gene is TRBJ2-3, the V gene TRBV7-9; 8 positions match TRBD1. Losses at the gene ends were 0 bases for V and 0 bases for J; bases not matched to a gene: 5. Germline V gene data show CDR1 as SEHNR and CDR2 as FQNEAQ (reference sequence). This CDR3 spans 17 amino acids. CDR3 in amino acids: CASSLASRGPSTDTQYF. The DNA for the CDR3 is TGTGCCAGCAGCTTAGCGAGCAGGGGGCCAAGCACAGATACGCAGTATTTT.

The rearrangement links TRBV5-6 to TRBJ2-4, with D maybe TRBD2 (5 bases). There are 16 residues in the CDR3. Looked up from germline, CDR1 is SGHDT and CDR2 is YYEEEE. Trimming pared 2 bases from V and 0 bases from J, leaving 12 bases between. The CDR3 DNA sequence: TGTGCCAGCAGCTTTGTGAAGGGAGTAGCCAAAAACATTCAGTACTTC. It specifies CASSFVKGVAKNIQYF.

CDR3 sequence (DNA): TGTGCCAGCTCGTCGGGACAGGGCTCCTACGAGCAGTACTTC. It translates to CASSSGQGSYEQYF. This chain connects TRBV18 to TRBJ2-7, with 9 bases identical to TRBD1. Looked up from germline, CDR1 is KGHSH and CDR2 is LQKENI. This CDR3 region has 14 residues. The J segment lost 0 bases and the V segment lost 6 bases, leaving 3 bases of the junction unmatched.

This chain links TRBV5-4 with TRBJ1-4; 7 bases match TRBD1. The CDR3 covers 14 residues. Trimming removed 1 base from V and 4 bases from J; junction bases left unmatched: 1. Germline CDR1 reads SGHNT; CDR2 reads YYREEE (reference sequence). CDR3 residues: CASSLSGGNEKLFF. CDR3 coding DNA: TGTGCCAGCAGCTTGTCAGGGGGTAATGAAAAACTGTTTTTT.

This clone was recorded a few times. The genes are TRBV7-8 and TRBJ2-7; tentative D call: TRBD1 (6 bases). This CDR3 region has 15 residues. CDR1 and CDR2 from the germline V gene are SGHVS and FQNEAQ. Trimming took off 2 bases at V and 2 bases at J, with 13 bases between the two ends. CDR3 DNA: TGTGCCAGCAGCTTACGGACAGCTAGTACCTACGAGCAGTACTTC. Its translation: CASSLRTASTYEQYF.

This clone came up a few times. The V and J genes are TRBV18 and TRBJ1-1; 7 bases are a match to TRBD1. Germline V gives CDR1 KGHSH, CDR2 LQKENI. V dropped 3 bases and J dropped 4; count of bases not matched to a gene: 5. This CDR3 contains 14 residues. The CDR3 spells CASSPGPGGTEAFF. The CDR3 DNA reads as TGTGCCAGCTCACCGGGGCCAGGGGGCACTGAAGCTTTCTTT. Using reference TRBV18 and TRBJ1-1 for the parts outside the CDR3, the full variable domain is NAGVMQNPRHLVRRRGQEARLRCSPMKGHSHVYWYRQLPEEGLKFMVYLQKENIIDESGMPKERFSAEFPKEGPSILRIQQVVRGDSAAYFCASSPGPGGTEAFFGQGTRLTVV.